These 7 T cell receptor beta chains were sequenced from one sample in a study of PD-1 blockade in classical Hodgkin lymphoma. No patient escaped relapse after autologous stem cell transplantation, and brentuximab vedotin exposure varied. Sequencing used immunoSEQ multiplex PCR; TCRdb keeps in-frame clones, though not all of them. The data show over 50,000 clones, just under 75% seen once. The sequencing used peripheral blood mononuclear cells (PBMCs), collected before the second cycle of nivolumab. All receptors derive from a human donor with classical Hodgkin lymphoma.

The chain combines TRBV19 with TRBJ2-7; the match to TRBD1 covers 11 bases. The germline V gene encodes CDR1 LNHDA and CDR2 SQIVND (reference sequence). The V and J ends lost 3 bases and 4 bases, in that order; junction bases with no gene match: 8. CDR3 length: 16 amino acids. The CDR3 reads CASSIREGTGGYEQYF. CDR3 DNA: TGTGCCAGTAGTATTCGTGAGGGGACAGGGGGTTACGAGCAGTACTTC.

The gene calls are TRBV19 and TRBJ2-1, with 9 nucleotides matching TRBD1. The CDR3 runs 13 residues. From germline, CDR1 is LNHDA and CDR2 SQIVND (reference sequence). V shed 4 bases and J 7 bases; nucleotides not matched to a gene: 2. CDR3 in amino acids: CASSTGQGNEQFF. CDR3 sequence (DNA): TGTGCCAGTAGTACTGGACAGGGGAATGAGCAGTTCTTC.

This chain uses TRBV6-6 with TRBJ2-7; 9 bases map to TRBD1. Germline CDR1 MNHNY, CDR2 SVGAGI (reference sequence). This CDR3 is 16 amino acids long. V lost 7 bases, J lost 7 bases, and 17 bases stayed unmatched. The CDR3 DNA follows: TGTGCCAGCACCGAGGACCAACCGGGACAGGGTTGGGAGCAGTACTTC. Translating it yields CASTEDQPGQGWEQYF.

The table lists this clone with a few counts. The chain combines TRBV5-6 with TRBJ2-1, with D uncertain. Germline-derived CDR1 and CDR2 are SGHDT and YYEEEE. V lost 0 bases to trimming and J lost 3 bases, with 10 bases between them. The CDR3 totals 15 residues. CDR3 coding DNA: TGTGCCAGCAGCTTGGATACGGTACGCTACAATGAGCAGTTCTTC. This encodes CASSLDTVRYNEQFF.

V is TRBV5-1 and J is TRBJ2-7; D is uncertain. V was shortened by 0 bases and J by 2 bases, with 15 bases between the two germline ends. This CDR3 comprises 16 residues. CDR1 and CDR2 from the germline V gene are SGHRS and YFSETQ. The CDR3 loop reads CASSLALTTETYEQYF. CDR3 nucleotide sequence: TGCGCCAGCAGCTTGGCCTTAACAACAGAGACCTACGAGCAGTACTTC.

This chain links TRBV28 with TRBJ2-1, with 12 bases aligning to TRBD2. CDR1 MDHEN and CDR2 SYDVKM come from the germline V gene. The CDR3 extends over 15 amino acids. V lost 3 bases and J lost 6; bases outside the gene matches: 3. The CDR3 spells CASSLGLAGLNEQFF. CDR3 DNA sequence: TGTGCCAGCAGTTTGGGACTAGCGGGTCTCAATGAGCAGTTCTTC. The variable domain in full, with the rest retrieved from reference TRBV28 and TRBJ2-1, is DVKVTQSSRYLVKRTGEKVFLECVQDMDHENMFWYRQDPGLGLRLIYFSYDVKMKEKGDIPEGYSVSREKKERFSLILESASTNQTSMYLCASSLGLAGLNEQFFGPGTRLTVL.

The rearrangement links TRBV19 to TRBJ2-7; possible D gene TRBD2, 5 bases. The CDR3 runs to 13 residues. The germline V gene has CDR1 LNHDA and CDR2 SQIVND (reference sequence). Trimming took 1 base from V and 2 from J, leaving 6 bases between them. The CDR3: CASSIGLPYEQYF. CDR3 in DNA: TGTGCCAGTAGTATAGGACTACCCTACGAGCAGTACTTC.